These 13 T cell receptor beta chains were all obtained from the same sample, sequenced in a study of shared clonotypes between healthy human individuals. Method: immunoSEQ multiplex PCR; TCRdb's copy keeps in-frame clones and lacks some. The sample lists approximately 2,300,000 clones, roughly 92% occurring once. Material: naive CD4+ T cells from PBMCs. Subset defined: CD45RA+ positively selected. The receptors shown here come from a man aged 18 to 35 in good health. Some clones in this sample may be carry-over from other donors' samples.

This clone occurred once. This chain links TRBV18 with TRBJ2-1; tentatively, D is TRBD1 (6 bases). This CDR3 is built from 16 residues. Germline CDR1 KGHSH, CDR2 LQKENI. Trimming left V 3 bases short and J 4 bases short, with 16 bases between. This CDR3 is CASSPQGSVRYNEQFF. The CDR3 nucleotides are TGTGCCAGCTCACCCCAGGGGTCGGTGAGGTACAATGAGCAGTTCTTC.

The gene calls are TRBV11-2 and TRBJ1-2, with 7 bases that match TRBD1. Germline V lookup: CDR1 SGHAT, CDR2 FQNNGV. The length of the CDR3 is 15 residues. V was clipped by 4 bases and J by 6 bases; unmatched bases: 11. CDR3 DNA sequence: TGTGCCAGCAGCTCACTACTAAGACAGGGAGATGGCTACACCTTC. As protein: CASSSLLRQGDGYTF.

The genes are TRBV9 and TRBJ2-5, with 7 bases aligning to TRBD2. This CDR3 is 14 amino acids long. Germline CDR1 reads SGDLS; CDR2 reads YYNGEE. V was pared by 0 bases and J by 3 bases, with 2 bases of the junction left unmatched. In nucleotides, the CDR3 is TGTGCCAGCAGCGTAGCGGGAGGTAAAGAGACCCAGTACTTC. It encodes CASSVAGGKETQYF.

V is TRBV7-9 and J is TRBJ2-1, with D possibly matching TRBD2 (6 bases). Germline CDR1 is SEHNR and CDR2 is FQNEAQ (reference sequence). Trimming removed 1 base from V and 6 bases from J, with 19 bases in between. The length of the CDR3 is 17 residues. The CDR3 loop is CASSLGLRAGGANEQFF. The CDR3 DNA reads TGTGCCAGCAGCTTAGGACTCCGCGCGGGCGGGGCCAATGAGCAGTTCTTC.

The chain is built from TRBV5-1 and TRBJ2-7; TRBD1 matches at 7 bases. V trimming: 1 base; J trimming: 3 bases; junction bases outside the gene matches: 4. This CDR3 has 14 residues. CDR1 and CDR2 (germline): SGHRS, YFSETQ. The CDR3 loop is CASSLTTGFYEQYF. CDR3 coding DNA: TGCGCCAGCAGCTTGACGACAGGGTTCTACGAGCAGTACTTC.

The CDR3 bases are TGTGCCAGCAGTGCAGGGGGAGCTAATGAAAAACTGTTTTTT. Amino acid sequence: CASSAGGANEKLFF. The gene calls are TRBV28 and TRBJ1-4; 7 positions agree with TRBD1. Trimming took 5 bases from V and 3 from J; bases not matched to a gene: 3. Germline assignment: CDR1 MDHEN and CDR2 SYDVKM. The CDR3 loop spans 14 amino acids.

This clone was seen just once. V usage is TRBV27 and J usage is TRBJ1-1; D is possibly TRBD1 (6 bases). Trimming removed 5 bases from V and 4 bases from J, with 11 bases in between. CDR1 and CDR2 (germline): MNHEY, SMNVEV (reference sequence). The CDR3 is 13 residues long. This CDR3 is CASSPRGATEAFF. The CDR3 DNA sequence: TGTGCCAGCAGTCCCCGGGGGGCCACTGAAGCTTTCTTT.

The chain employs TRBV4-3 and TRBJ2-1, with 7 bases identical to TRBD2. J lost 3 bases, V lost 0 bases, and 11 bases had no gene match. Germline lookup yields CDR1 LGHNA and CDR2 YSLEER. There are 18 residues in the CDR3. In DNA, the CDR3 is TGCGCCAGCAGCCAAGATCTTATCCTAGCGGTGAACTACAATGAGCAGTTCTTC. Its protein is CASSQDLILAVNYNEQFF.

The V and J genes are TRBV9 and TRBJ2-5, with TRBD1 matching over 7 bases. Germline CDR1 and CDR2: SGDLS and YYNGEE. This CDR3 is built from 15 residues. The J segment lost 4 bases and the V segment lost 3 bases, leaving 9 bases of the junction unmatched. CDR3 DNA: TGTGCCAGCAGCGGTAACAGGGGAAGTGTAGAGACCCAGTACTTC. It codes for CASSGNRGSVETQYF.

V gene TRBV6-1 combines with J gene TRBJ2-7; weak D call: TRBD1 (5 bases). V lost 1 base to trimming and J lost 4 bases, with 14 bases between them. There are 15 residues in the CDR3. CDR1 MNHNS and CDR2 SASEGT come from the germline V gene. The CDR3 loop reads CASSEDRSYYYEQYF. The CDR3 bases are TGTGCCAGCAGTGAAGACAGGTCCTACTATTACGAGCAGTACTTC.

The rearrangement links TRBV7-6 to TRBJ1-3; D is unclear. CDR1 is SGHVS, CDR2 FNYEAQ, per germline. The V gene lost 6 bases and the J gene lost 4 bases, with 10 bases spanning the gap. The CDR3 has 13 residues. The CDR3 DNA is TGTGCCAGCAGGGGAAACTCCGGAAACACCATATATTTT. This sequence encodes CASRGNSGNTIYF.

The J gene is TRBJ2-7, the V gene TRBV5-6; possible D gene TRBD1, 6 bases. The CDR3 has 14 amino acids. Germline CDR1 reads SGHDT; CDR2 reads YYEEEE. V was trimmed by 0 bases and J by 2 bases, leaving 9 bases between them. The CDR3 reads CASSLGQATYEQYF. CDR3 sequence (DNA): TGTGCCAGCAGCTTGGGACAGGCTACCTACGAGCAGTACTTC.

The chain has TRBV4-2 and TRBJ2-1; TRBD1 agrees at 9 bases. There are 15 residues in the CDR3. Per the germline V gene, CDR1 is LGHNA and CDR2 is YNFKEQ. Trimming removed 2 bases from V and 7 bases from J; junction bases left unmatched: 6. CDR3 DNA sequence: TGTGCCAGCAGCCAACCGGGACAGGGTAGTAATGAGCAGTTCTTC. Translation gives CASSQPGQGSNEQFF.